The present T cell receptor beta chain was sequenced within a study of CD8+CD57+ T cells in acquired aplastic anemia. Germline V lookup: CDR1 ENHRY, CDR2 SYGVKD. The CDR3 runs 13 residues. Genomic DNA templated the TCR beta VDJ and CDR3 profiling. From the reads, TCRdb called clonotypes with MiXCR, one entry per CDR3 protein. This table has roughly 420,000 distinct CDR3 sequences, 60% to 80% appearing once. Notes on this clonotype: The germline gene is not matched at one end of the junction; a read error may be the cause.

The sequence was obtained from a human donor in good health, serving as a control. This rearrangement joins TRBV10-3 to TRBJ2-1; D unresolved. The sequenced sample was sorted CD4+, CD8+, or CD8+CD57+ T cells (not recorded which) from PBMCs. In DNA, the CDR3 is TGTGCCATCAGTACCACTCGAACGTACGAGCGGTTCTTC. Translation gives CAISTTRTYERFF.